The rows below give T cell receptor beta chains drawn from one sample of a study of T cell repertoires in cytomegalovirus infection. TCRdb passed the reads through MiXCR, listing each CDR3 protein once. The profile shows about 830,000 distinct CDR3 sequences, approximately 30% of them singletons. These TCRs' antigens remain unknown. This material consisted of cultured CD8+ T cells from PBMCs, taken from culture after CMV antigen stimulation. Receptors originate from a human donor in good health (CMV status not recorded). Some clones in this sample may be carry-over from other donors' samples. Both conserved end residues are part of each CDR3. A D gene is named only where the DNA matches it firmly. Only part of the rows carry a size: once, few, many, or a class if the clone is expanded.

j_call d_call v_call clone_size cdr3_nt cdr3_aa
TRBJ1-1 - TRBV4-2 - TGTGCCAGCAGCCAAGAGGGGGGAATCATGAACACTGAAGCTTTCTTT CASSQEGGIMNTEAFF
TRBJ2-3 - TRBV27 - TGTGCCAGTGCCGGGGGAGGCACAGATACGCAGTATTTT CASAGGGTDTQYF
TRBJ2-4 - TRBV27 - TGTGCCAGCAGGGCTCGGGCCAAAAACATTCAGTACTTC CASRARAKNIQYF
TRBJ2-5 - TRBV6-8 - TGTGCCAGCAGTTACCCAGAGCCGGCGGTAGCCCAAGAGACCCAGTACTTC CASSYPEPAVAQETQYF
TRBJ2-7 - TRBV2 - TGTGCCAGCAGTGTTCTGATGGGCGAGCAGTACTTC CASSVLMGEQYF
TRBJ1-1 TRBD1 TRBV7-8 few TGTGCCAGCAGCGACGGGACAGCCGAAGCTTTCTTT CASSDGTAEAFF
TRBJ1-2 - TRBV6-2/TRBV6-3 - TGTGCCAGCAGTTACTCGAACGGGGCTAACTATGGCTACACCTTC CASSYSNGANYGYTF
TRBJ1-1 TRBD1 TRBV5-5 - TGTGCCAGCAGCAGAAGGGACAGGGTGGAGAACACTGAAGCTTTCTTT CASSRRDRVENTEAFF
TRBJ1-1 - TRBV19 - TGTGCCAGTAGTTCCCCGGGGACGGGTCTTGAAGCTTTCTTT CASSSPGTGLEAFF
TRBJ2-1 - TRBV12-3/TRBV12-4 - TGTGCCAGCAGTCAGGGGGGTTATGAGCAGTTCTTC CASSQGGYEQFF
TRBJ2-3 - TRBV7-8 many TGTGCCAGCAGCTTAGATATGGAAGTTACGCAGTATTTT CASSLDMEVTQYF
TRBJ1-1 - TRBV4-1 - TGCGCCAGCAGCCAAGATCAGTTAAACACTGAAGCTTTCTTT CASSQDQLNTEAFF
TRBJ2-2 - TRBV4-1 - TGCGCCAGCAGCCTCAAAGGAGGGTCGGGCACCGGGGAGCTGTTTTTT CASSLKGGSGTGELFF
TRBJ1-5 - TRBV12-3/TRBV12-4 many TGTGCCAGCAGTTTAGCGCGGTTAAATAGCAATCAGCCCCAGCATTTT CASSLARLNSNQPQHF
TRBJ1-2 - TRBV28 few TGTGCCAGCAGAAAAGGGCCCCGGGACCATGGAAAAGATGGCTACACCTTC CASRKGPRDHGKDGYTF
TRBJ2-3 - TRBV7-6 many TGTGCCAGCAGCTTAAACGGCGGAACAGATACGCAGTATTTT CASSLNGGTDTQYF
TRBJ2-7 - TRBV7-9 - TGTGCCAGCAGACGGGTCCTTAACTCCTACGAGCAGTACTTC CASRRVLNSYEQYF
TRBJ2-1 TRBD2 TRBV20-1 - TGCAGTGCTAGAGACCGCGGGGGGGCAGTCAATGAGCAGTTCTTC CSARDRGGAVNEQFF
TRBJ1-1 - TRBV4-1 - TGCGCCAGCAGCCCAGGGACGTCATCAACGACTGAAGCTTTCTTT CASSPGTSSTTEAFF
TRBJ2-7 - TRBV6-1 - TGTGCCAGCAGTGGGGGGATAAGGCTAGGCGAGCAGTACTTC CASSGGIRLGEQYF
TRBJ2-3 - TRBV7-8 - TGTGCCAGCAGCTTGTCAGTTGGGGGCACAGATACGCAGTATTTT CASSLSVGGTDTQYF
TRBJ2-1 - TRBV6-2/TRBV6-3 many TGTGCCAGCAGTTACGGGCAGGGGACGAACAATGAGCAGTTCTTC CASSYGQGTNNEQFF
TRBJ2-7 TRBD1 TRBV4-1 - TGCGCCAGCAGCCAAACAGAGACAGGGCACTACGAGCAGTACTTC CASSQTETGHYEQYF
TRBJ1-1 - TRBV27 - TGTGCCAGCAGTTACTCGTCAGGGGAGGCAATGAACACTGAAGCTTTCTTT CASSYSSGEAMNTEAFF
TRBJ1-2 - TRBV28 - TGTGCCAGCAGTTTACTGGCTAGCTATGGCTACACCTTC CASSLLASYGYTF
TRBJ2-5 - TRBV5-6 - TGTGCCAGCAGCTTGGAGCAGACACTCCAAGAGACCCAGTACTTC CASSLEQTLQETQYF
TRBJ2-7 - TRBV7-9 - TGTGCCAGCAGCTTAGTGGGGCGGCTGGCCTACGAGCAGTACTTC CASSLVGRLAYEQYF
TRBJ2-7 - TRBV12-3/TRBV12-4 - TGTGCCAGCAGTCCTCTTGGGCCCTACGAGCAGTACTTC CASSPLGPYEQYF
TRBJ2-1 - TRBV12-3/TRBV12-4 many TGTGCCAGTGTATCTGAGGAGTATTCCTACAATGAGCAGTTCTTC CASVSEEYSYNEQFF
TRBJ1-2 - TRBV6-5 few TGTGCCAGCAGTTCCCTCGCAGAGGGCTATGGCTACACCTTC CASSSLAEGYGYTF
TRBJ2-1 - TRBV6-2/TRBV6-3 - TGTGCCAGCAGTTGGCAGGGGGGAGGCAATGAGCAGTTCTTC CASSWQGGGNEQFF
TRBJ1-1 TRBD1 TRBV2 - TGTGTCACGGGACAGCCGAACACTGAAGCTTTCTTT CVTGQPNTEAFF
TRBJ2-3 - TRBV7-6 few TGTGCCAGCAGCCTCGGGACCGCCTCTAACACAGATACGCAGTATTTT CASSLGTASNTDTQYF
TRBJ2-5 TRBD1 TRBV7-6 - TGTGCCAGCAGCTTACTTGGGACAGGGGCCGAGACCCAGTACTTC CASSLLGTGAETQYF
TRBJ1-3 - TRBV28 - TGTGCCAGCAGTCAGACGGACTCTGGAAACACCATATATTTT CASSQTDSGNTIYF
TRBJ2-7 - TRBV4-1 - TGCGCCAGCAGCCAAGATCCGGCAGGGAGCTACGAGCAGTACTTC CASSQDPAGSYEQYF
TRBJ2-1 TRBD2 TRBV6-6 - TGTGCCAGCAGTTCGGAGGCGGGGGGTTACAATGAGCAGTTCTTC CASSSEAGGYNEQFF
TRBJ1-2 - TRBV13 many TGTGCCAGCAGTAGTTCCGGGCGTGCCTATGGCTACACCTTC CASSSSGRAYGYTF
TRBJ2-3 - TRBV6-2/TRBV6-3 - TGTGTCACCGTTAGGCGGGATACGCAGTATTTT CVTVRRDTQYF
TRBJ1-1 - TRBV19 - TGTGCCAGCAAGGGGGGCCCTGAAGCTTTCTTT CASKGGPEAFF
TRBJ1-2 TRBD1 TRBV27 - TGTGCCAGCAGTTTACGGCAGGGGGGAATTAGGTATGGCTACACCTTC CASSLRQGGIRYGYTF
TRBJ1-3 - TRBV4-3 - TGCGCCAGCAGCCAAGCGGCAGGGGAAAACACCATATATTTT CASSQAAGENTIYF